The next 5 T cell receptor beta chains were all read from a single sample in a study of T cell responses to AZD1222 COVID-19 vaccine. Generated by immunoSEQ multiplex PCR, the TCRdb table keeps only in-frame clones and is missing some. This sample has 60,000 to 80,000 clones, with about 85% found just once. This sample comprised peripheral blood, obtained on day 0 of AZD1222 vaccination. Receptor source: an adult in good health.

The CDR3 here is CASSREYTEAFF. The CDR3 DNA reads as TGTGCCAGCAGTAGGGAGTACACTGAAGCTTTCTTT. The chain couples TRBV27 to TRBJ1-1; D not certain. V lost 5 bases and J lost 3, with 7 bases in between. The germline V gene has CDR1 MNHEY and CDR2 SMNVEV (reference sequence). The CDR3 runs to 12 residues.

The chain carries TRBV28 and TRBJ1-2; no firm D call. Trimming cost V 5 bases and J 3 bases, with 10 bases left between them. Germline V CDR1 and CDR2: MDHEN, SYDVKM. The CDR3 is made up of 13 amino acids. CDR3 DNA sequence: TGTGCCAGCAGTGGCCCGGAACACTATGGCTACACCTTC. It encodes CASSGPEHYGYTF.

J is TRBJ1-6 and V is TRBV7-3; a weak D match, TRBD1 (5 bases). There are 14 residues in the CDR3. In germline, CDR1 is SGHTA, CDR2 FQGTGA. Trimming removed 6 bases at V and 7 bases at J, with 13 bases between. The CDR3 here is CASSIDSQNSPLHF. The CDR3 coding sequence is TGTGCCAGCAGTATAGACAGTCAGAATTCACCCCTCCACTTT.

The V gene is TRBV3-1 (or the pseudogene TRBV3-2), the J gene TRBJ1-1; no firm D call. V was clipped by 0 bases and J by 5 bases, with 10 bases between them. Per germline, CDR1 LGHDT and CDR2 YNNKEL (reference sequence). The CDR3 covers 14 residues. CDR3 amino acids: CASSQEGSVTEAFF. The CDR3, as DNA: TGTGCCAGCAGCCAAGAAGGGTCAGTAACTGAAGCTTTCTTT.

This chain uses TRBV10-3 with TRBJ2-1; 9 nucleotides align to TRBD1. The junction had 7 bases not matched to a gene; V was cut back by 2 bases and J by 5 bases. The CDR3 runs 16 residues. Germline CDR1 ENHRY, CDR2 SYGVKD. CDR3 residues: CAISEEHRGPDNEQFF. In DNA form, the CDR3 reads TGTGCCATCAGTGAGGAACACAGGGGGCCAGACAATGAGCAGTTCTTC.